This record concerns one T cell receptor (beta chain) sequence. Its specific antigen is unknown. These data are taken from a study of T cells expressing NK-cell markers (TCRdb year 2020). Some background on the complete study: TCR beta-chain repertoires were profiled in sorted CD3+CD56+NKG2C+, CD3+CD56+NKG2C- and CD3+CD56-NKG2C+ T-cell subsets from eight donors. The libraries were sequenced on Illumina HiSeq 2000/2500, MiSeq or NextSeq, producing 2 x 150 bp reads. The study sequenced eight donors, all healthy volunteers chosen at random: three men and five women. Seven of the eight sequenced donors were HCMV-seropositive and one was HCMV-seronegative. Study-level results and caveats: Those dominant clonotypes were again the most abundant among CD3+CD56-NKG2C+ cells in a few donors, at about 25-65%. It remained unclear whether the expanded NKG2C-expressing T cell clones were specific for HCMV antigens. In a handful of donors, the dominant CD3+CD56+NKG2C+ clonotypes were among the top 10 CD8+ clonotypes and accounted for roughly 1.0-7.5% of CD8+ T cells.

For sequencing, an Illumina HiSeq 2000 was employed. 5'RACE template switching, by which a universal primer site and unique molecular identifiers were added, was used to make TCR beta cDNA libraries. Synthesis of cDNA was primed from the TCR beta constant segment and was followed by two consecutive PCR amplification steps. Per the source publication's procedure: Reads were demultiplexed and grouped by UMI with MIGEC, and clonotypes were assembled and quantified with MiTCR. Only TCR cDNA sequences supported by at least two reads were kept to exclude erroneous sequences. Downstream repertoire analysis used the tcR package, and clonotypes were matched across fractions by CDR3 nucleotide sequence plus V segment. VDJmatch was used to annotate antigen specificity against VDJdb, with one amino acid substitution in CDR3 permitted. TCRdb reprocessed the reads; each CDR3 protein sequence makes one entry, and DNA is unavailable. TCRdb's processing, not the authors' own work, is the source of the V and J calls. The data table for this sample lists 300,000 to 500,000 distinct CDR3 sequences. The biggest ten clones account for roughly 10% of the sample.

To determine HCMV serostatus, a commercial ELISA kit was used to detect HCMV-specific IgG in serum. Peripheral blood mononuclear cells were isolated from blood by Ficoll density gradient centrifugation. Sequences were obtained from blood T cells: a sorted CD56 or NKG2C T cell subset, CD4+ or CD8+ T cells, or bulk PBMC T cells (not recorded which). This receptor was taken from a woman aged 45-65 years in good health. Donor details come from another sample of the same person, matched by shared clones.

CDR3 loop: CASVPSGGDNEQFF. This receptor chain uses TRBV11-3 and TRBJ2-1. Taken from the germline V gene, the CDR1 and CDR2 loops are SGHNT and YENEEA. From the cysteine up to the phenylalanine, the CDR3 has a length of 14 residues. The DNA is not on file.